These 21 T cell receptor beta chains were all obtained from the same sample, sequenced in a study of T-cell reconstitution after alpha-beta-depleted transplantation in children. Unique molecular identifiers were incorporated into the prepared TCRbeta library. TCRdb analysed the PCR reads with MiXCR anew, one entry per CDR3 protein. The sample includes approximately 420,000 distinct CDR3 sequences, about a tenth seen only once; the top ten take over 4.5%. Sequences were derived from PBMCs from the stem cell graft donor, sampled from the stem cell graft. The receptors shown here come from a human donor who donated a stem cell graft to a child with acute myeloid leukemia.

This clonotype occurred a few times. This rearrangement joins TRBV20-1 to TRBJ1-2, with a tentative D call TRBD1 (6 bases). Trimming left V 7 bases short and J 8 bases short, with 17 bases between. The CDR3 has 12 residues. The germline CDR1 and CDR2 sequences are DFQATT and SNEGSKA (reference sequence). The CDR3 reads CSVDGGLRGYTF. As DNA, the CDR3 is TGCAGTGTTGATGGGGGGCTTCGGGGCTACACCTTC.

The V gene is TRBV20-1, the J gene TRBJ2-4, with D maybe TRBD2 (6 bases). The V end was cut by 6 bases, the J end by 3 bases, with 9 bases between. Germline V CDR1 and CDR2: DFQATT, SNEGSKA (reference sequence). The CDR3 is 12 amino acids. This CDR3 is CSAGGDKNIQYF. The CDR3 nucleotides are TGCAGTGCGGGCGGGGACAAAAACATTCAGTACTTC.

In its sample, this clonotype was seen many times. The rearrangement uses TRBV20-1 and TRBJ2-3, with 9 bases fitting TRBD2. CDR3 length: 14 residues. CDR1 and CDR2 (germline): DFQATT, SNEGSKA (reference sequence). CDR3 amino acids: CSQNAGLATDTQYF. Written as DNA, the CDR3 is TGCAGCCAAAACGCCGGACTAGCGACAGATACGCAGTATTTT.

The rearrangement joins TRBV5-1 to TRBJ2-7; 7 nucleotides align to TRBD1. Germline trimming cut 0 bases from V and 3 bases from J; bases unmatched to any gene: 6. CDR1 is SGHRS, CDR2 YFSETQ, per germline. The CDR3 contains 15 residues. The CDR3 reads CASSLGDSRYYEQYV. The CDR3 DNA sequence: TGCGCCAGCAGCTTGGGGGACAGTCGATACTACGAGCAGTACGTC.

This clonotype was counted ten times or more. CDR3 coding DNA: TGTGCCAGCCAGCGGGGCGTAAACACCGGGGAGCTGTTTTTT. This sequence encodes CASQRGVNTGELFF. V gene TRBV3-1 combines with J gene TRBJ2-2, with 7 bases matching TRBD2. Germline CDR1 and CDR2: LGHDT and YNNKEL (reference sequence). The V and J ends lost 8 bases and 2 bases, in that order; junction bases with no gene match: 5. The CDR3 contains 14 residues.

V is TRBV20-1 and J is TRBJ2-3; a weak D match, TRBD2 (5 bases). The CDR3 has 13 amino acids. Trimming pared 3 bases from V and 3 bases from J, leaving 10 bases between. CDR1 and CDR2 (germline): DFQATT, SNEGSKA (reference sequence). The CDR3 DNA is TGCAGTGCTAGTAACGAGGGTACAGATACGCAGTATTTT. It codes for CSASNEGTDTQYF.

The V call is TRBV29-1, the J call TRBJ2-2; no firm D call. Germline V gene data show CDR1 as SQVTM and CDR2 as ANQGSEA. V lost 4 bases and J 6 bases, leaving 9 bases between the germline ends. The CDR3 contains 12 residues. The CDR3 DNA reads TGCAGCGTTGCTGATTCCCCCGGGGAGCTGTTTTTT. Translation gives CSVADSPGELFF.

This clonotype turned up a few times. V usage is TRBV12-3 or TRBV12-4 and J usage is TRBJ2-5; maybe TRBD2 (7 bases). V was cut by 7 bases and J by 3 bases, with 24 bases left in between. The CDR3 extends over 17 amino acids. The CDR3 coding sequence is TGTGCCAGCAACACGGGGAGGGGGAGGAGGGGGGAAGAGACCCAGTACTTC. Residues: CASNTGRGRRGEETQYF.

The chain joins TRBV6-5 to TRBJ2-1; a possible D gene is TRBD2 (7 bases). Germline lookup yields CDR1 MNHEY and CDR2 SVGAGI. Deletions cut 0 bases from V and 6 bases from J, with 24 bases between. The CDR3 covers 19 residues. The CDR3 coding sequence is TGTGCCAGCAGTTACTCACATCCGGGGGGCGCAGATGTTTCCAATGAGCAGTTCTTC. Translation: CASSYSHPGGADVSNEQFF.

This sequence joins TRBV4-1 and TRBJ1-6; a weak D match, TRBD1 (5 bases). The CDR3 length is 15 residues. In germline, CDR1 is MGHRA, CDR2 YSYEKL. The V end lost 1 base, the J end lost 10 bases, and 14 bases lay between the germline ends. The CDR3 DNA reads as TGCGCCAGCAGCCAAGGGGAGGGGTTCAGCTCACCCCTCCACTTT. It codes for CASSQGEGFSSPLHF.

The chain employs TRBV12-3 or TRBV12-4 and TRBJ1-5; 8 nucleotides match TRBD1. The CDR3 has 16 residues. V dropped 10 bases and J dropped 4; count of bases not matched to a gene: 15. This CDR3 reads CAIRNFGQGDNQPQHF. DNA for the CDR3: TGTGCCATCAGGAACTTTGGACAGGGTGATAATCAGCCCCAGCATTTT.

This clonotype was observed at least ten times. The chain links TRBV5-1 to TRBJ1-4, with unresolved D. V was pared by 4 bases and J by 6 bases, with 10 bases between. The germline V gene has CDR1 SGHRS and CDR2 YFSETQ. This CDR3 comprises 13 residues. The CDR3 nucleotides read TGCGCCAGCAGCCCGGGCGGATATGAAAAACTGTTTTTT. Translating it yields CASSPGGYEKLFF. Using reference TRBV5-1 and TRBJ1-4 for the parts outside the CDR3, the full variable domain is KAGVTQTPRYLIKTRGQQVTLSCSPISGHRSVSWYQQTPGQGLQFLFEYFSETQRNKGNFPGRFSGRQFSNSRSEMNVSTLELGDSALYLCASSPGGYEKLFFGSGTQLSVL.

This chain connects TRBV9 to TRBJ2-3; 7 bases agree with TRBD1. V trimming: 3 bases; J trimming: 2 bases; junction bases outside the gene matches: 6. The germline CDR1 and CDR2 sequences are SGDLS and YYNGEE. The CDR3 runs 15 residues. The CDR3 loop reads CASSDKGAPTDTQYF. The CDR3 DNA reads as TGTGCCAGCAGCGACAAGGGGGCGCCCACAGATACGCAGTATTTT.

This clonotype was detected a few times. This chain joins TRBV15 and TRBJ2-1; TRBD1 aligns across 8 bases. Per germline, CDR1 LNHNV and CDR2 YYDKDF (reference sequence). This CDR3 has 14 residues. The trim removed 9 bases at V and 8 bases at J, leaving 12 bases unmatched. CDR3 sequence (DNA): TGTGCCACGCGGCGGACAGGGATGTTTGATGAGCAGTTCTTC. It yields the protein CATRRTGMFDEQFF.

CDR3 residues: CASTLQSGTAYEQYF. The CDR3 DNA reads as TGTGCCAGCACCCTGCAAAGTGGGACAGCCTACGAGCAGTACTTC. The chain carries TRBV7-9 and TRBJ2-7; 7 nucleotides match TRBD1. Germline V gene data show CDR1 as SEHNR and CDR2 as FQNEAQ (reference sequence). Trimming removed 7 bases from V and 2 bases from J; junction bases left unmatched: 11. The CDR3 is made up of 15 amino acids.

This chain connects TRBV25-1 to TRBJ2-1; D gene ambiguous. There are 16 residues in the CDR3. Deletions cut 1 base from V and 0 bases from J, with 10 bases between. CDR1 and CDR2 (germline): MGHDK, SYGVNS. The CDR3 reads CASSESGESSYNEQFF. The CDR3 DNA sequence: TGTGCCAGCAGTGAATCCGGAGAAAGCTCCTACAATGAGCAGTTCTTC.

The chain recombines TRBV5-1 with TRBJ1-4; tentatively, D is TRBD1 (6 bases). The CDR3 loop spans 15 amino acids. The V end was cut by 5 bases, the J end by 3 bases, with 14 bases between. The V gene's germline CDR1 is SGHRS and CDR2 YFSETQ. CDR3 DNA sequence: TGCGCCAGCAGGGTCGCAGGGGACCCTAATGAAAAACTGTTTTTT. Its protein is CASRVAGDPNEKLFF.

This clonotype was detected only a few times. This chain uses TRBV2 with TRBJ1-2; D gene unclear. Germline-derived CDR1 and CDR2 are SNHLY and FYNNEI. Trimming cost V 7 bases and J 2 bases, with 14 bases left between them. There are 14 residues in the CDR3. The CDR3 loop is CASTERIGNYGYTF. CDR3 DNA: TGTGCCAGCACCGAACGGATTGGGAACTATGGCTACACCTTC.

This clonotype was detected a few times. The J gene is TRBJ1-5, the V gene TRBV20-1, with D possibly matching TRBD1 (6 bases). Trimming shortened V by 6 bases and J by 5 bases, and 11 bases separated the two germline ends. There are 12 residues in the CDR3. Germline V gives CDR1 DFQATT, CDR2 SNEGSKA (reference sequence). CDR3 sequence reads: CSARAGDQPQHF. The CDR3 region has the DNA TGCAGTGCCCGCGCAGGGGATCAGCCCCAGCATTTT.

This clonotype came up a few times. The chain has TRBV10-2 and TRBJ2-7, with TRBD1 as a possible D gene (6 bases). The germline gives CDR1 WSHSY, CDR2 SAAADI. The CDR3 spans 15 residues. Trimming removed 3 bases from V and 0 bases from J, with 12 bases in between. The CDR3 spells CASSDYRANSYEQYV. The CDR3 region has the DNA TGCGCCAGCAGTGATTACAGGGCAAACTCCTACGAGCAGTACGTC.

This clonotype was detected ten times or more. This chain uses TRBV7-8 with TRBJ1-2; D may be TRBD1 (6 bases). Germline CDR1 and CDR2: SGHVS and FQNEAQ. CDR3 length: 13 residues. V was cut by 5 bases and J by 6 bases, with 13 bases left in between. The CDR3 sequence: CASSLGGFDGYTF. CDR3 coding DNA: TGTGCCAGCAGCCTAGGGGGGTTTGATGGCTACACCTTC.